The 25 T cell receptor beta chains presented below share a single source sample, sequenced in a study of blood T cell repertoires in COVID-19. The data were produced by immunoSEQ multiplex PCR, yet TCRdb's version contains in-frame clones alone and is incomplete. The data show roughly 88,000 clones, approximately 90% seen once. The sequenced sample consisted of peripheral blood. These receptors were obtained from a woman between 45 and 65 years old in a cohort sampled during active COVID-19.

CDR3 amino acids: CASSLGTGRYTEAFF. Here the CDR3 DNA reads TGTGCCAGCAGCCTCGGGACAGGAAGGTACACTGAAGCTTTCTTT. V usage is TRBV5-8 and J usage is TRBJ1-1; 8 nucleotides line up with TRBD1. CDR1 is SGHTS, CDR2 YDEGEE, per germline. V lost 4 bases, J lost 3 bases, and 8 bases stayed unmatched. The length of the CDR3 is 15 residues.

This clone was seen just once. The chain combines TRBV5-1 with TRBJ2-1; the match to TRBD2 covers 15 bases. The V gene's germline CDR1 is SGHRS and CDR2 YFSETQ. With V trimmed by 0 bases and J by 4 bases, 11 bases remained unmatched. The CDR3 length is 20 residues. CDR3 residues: CASSLAIGTSGGHSYNEQFF. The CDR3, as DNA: TGCGCCAGCAGCTTGGCGATCGGGACTAGCGGGGGGCATAGTTACAATGAGCAGTTCTTC.

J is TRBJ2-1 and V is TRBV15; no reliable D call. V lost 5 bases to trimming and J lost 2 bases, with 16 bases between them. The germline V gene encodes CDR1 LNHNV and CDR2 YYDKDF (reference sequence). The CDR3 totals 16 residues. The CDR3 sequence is CATSVSRSAAYNEQFF. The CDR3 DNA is TGTGCCACCAGCGTAAGTAGATCGGCGGCCTACAATGAGCAGTTCTTC.

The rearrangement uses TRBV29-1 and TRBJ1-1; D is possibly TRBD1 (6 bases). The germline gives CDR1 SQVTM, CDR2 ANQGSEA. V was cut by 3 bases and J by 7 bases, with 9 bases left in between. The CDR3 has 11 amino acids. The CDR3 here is CSVDMTGEAFF. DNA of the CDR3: TGCAGCGTTGATATGACAGGTGAAGCTTTCTTT.

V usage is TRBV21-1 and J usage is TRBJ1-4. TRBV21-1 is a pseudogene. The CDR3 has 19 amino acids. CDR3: CASTFTSPGTNATNEKLFF. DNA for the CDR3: TGTGCCAGCACCTTCACGAGTCCGGGAACTAATGCAACTAATGAAAAACTGTTTTTT.

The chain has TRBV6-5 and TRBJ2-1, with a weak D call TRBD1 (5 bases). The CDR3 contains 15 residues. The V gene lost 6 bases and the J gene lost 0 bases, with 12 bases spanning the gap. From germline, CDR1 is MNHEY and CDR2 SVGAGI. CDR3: CASSVDRFSYNEQFF. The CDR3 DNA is TGTGCCAGCAGCGTAGACAGATTCTCCTACAATGAGCAGTTCTTC.

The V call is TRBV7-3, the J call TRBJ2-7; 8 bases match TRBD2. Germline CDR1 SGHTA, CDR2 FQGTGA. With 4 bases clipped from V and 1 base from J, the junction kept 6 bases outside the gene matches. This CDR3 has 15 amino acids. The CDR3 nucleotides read TGTGCCAGCAGCTACCTGGCGGGAGGATCCTACGAGCAGTACTTC. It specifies CASSYLAGGSYEQYF.

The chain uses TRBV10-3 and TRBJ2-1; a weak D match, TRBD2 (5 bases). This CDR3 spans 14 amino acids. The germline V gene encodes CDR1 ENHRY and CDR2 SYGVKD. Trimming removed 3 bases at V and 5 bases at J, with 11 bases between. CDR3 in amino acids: CAISDTADHNEQFF. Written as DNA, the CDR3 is TGTGCCATCAGTGACACAGCGGACCACAATGAGCAGTTCTTC.

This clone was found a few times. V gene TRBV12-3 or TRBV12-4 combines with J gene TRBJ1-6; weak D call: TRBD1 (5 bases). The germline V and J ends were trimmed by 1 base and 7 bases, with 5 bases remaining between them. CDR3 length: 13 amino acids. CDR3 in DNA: TGTGCCAGCAGTTTAGGACAGAATTCACCCCTCCACTTT. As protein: CASSLGQNSPLHF.

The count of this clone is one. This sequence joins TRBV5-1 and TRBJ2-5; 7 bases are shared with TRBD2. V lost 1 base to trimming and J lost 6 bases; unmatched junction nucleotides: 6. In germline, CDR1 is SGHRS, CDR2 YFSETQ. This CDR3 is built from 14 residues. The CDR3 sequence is CASSLPGEGKTQYF. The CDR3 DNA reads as TGCGCCAGCAGCTTGCCCGGGGAGGGTAAGACCCAGTACTTC.

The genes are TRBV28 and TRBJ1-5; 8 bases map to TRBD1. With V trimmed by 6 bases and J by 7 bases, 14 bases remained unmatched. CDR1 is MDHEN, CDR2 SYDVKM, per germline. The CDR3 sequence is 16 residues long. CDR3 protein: CASSQGQGDFGQPQHF. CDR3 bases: TGTGCCAGCAGCCAAGGACAGGGAGACTTCGGGCAGCCCCAGCATTTT.

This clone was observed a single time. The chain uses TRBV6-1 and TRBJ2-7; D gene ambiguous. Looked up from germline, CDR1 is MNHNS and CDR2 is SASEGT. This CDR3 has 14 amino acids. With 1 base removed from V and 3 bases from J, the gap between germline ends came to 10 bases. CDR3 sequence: CASSEVAQSYEQYF. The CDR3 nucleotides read TGTGCCAGCAGTGAAGTTGCACAGAGCTACGAGCAGTACTTC.

The CDR3 nucleotides are TGTGCCAGCAGCTTAGCGGGAGGGACCTACAATGAGCAGTTCTTC. Amino acid sequence: CASSLAGGTYNEQFF. The chain joins TRBV7-2 to TRBJ2-1; 7 bases align to TRBD2. Trimming took 0 bases from V and 2 from J; bases not matched to a gene: 1. Per germline, CDR1 SGHTA and CDR2 FQGNSA. The CDR3 extends over 15 amino acids.

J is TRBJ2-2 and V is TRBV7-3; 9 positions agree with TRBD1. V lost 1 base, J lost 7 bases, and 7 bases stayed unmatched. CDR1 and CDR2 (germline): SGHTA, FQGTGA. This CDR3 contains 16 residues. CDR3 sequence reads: CASSLMDRGNGGELFF. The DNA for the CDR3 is TGTGCCAGCAGCTTAATGGACAGGGGAAATGGCGGGGAGCTGTTTTTT.

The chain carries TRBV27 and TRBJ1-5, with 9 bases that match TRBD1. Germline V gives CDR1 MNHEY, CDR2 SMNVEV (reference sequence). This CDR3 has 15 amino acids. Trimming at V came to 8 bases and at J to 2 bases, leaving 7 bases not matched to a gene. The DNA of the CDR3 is TGTGCCAGCGGCGACCGGGACAGGGGCAATCAGCCCCAGCATTTT. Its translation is CASGDRDRGNQPQHF.

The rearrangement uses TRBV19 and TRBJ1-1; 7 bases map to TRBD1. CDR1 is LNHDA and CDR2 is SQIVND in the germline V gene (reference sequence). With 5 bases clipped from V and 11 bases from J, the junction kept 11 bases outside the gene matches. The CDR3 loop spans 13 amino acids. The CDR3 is CASSYRGEGFAFF. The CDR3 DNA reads TGTGCCAGTAGTTACAGGGGCGAAGGGTTTGCTTTCTTT.

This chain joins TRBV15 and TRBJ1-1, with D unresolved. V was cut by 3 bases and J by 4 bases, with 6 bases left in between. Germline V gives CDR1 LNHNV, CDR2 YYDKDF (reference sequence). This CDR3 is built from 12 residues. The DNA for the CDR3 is TGTGCCACCAGCAGGGCAAGCACTGAAGCTTTCTTT. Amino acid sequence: CATSRASTEAFF.

CDR3 sequence: CASSPSTGTQGYTF. CDR3 DNA sequence: TGCGCCAGCAGTCCTTCGACAGGGACCCAGGGCTACACCTTC. This rearrangement joins TRBV10-2 to TRBJ1-2, with 7 bases identical to TRBD1. The germline gives CDR1 WSHSY, CDR2 SAAADI. With 5 bases clipped from V and 8 bases from J, the junction kept 11 bases outside the gene matches. The CDR3 is 14 amino acids.

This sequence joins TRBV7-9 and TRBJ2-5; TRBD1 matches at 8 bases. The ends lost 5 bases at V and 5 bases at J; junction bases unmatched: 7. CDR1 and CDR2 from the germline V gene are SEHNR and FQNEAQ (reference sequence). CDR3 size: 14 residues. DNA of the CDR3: TGTGCCAGCAGCGAGGGACAGGTAGCGGAGACCCAGTACTTC. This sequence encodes CASSEGQVAETQYF.

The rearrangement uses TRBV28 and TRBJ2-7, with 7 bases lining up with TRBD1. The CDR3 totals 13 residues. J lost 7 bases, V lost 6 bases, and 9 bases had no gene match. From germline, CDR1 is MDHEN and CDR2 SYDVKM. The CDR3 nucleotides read TGTGCCAGCAGACCGGGACAGCCTTGGGAGCAGTACTTC. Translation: CASRPGQPWEQYF.

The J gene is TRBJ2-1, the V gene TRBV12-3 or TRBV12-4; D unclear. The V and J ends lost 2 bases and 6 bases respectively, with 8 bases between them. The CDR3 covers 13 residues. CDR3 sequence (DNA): TGTGCCAGCAGTTTAAACTTCCCCAATGAGCAGTTCTTC. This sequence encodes CASSLNFPNEQFF.

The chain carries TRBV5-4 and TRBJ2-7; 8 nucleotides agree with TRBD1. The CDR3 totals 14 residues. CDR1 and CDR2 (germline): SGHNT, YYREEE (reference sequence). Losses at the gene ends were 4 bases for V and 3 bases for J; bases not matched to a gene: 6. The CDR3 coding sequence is TGTGCCAGCAGCATAGACAGGGGACTCTACGAGCAGTACTTC. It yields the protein CASSIDRGLYEQYF.

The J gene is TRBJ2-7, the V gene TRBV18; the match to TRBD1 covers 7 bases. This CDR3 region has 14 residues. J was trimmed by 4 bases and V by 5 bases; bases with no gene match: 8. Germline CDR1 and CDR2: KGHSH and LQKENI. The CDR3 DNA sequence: TGTGCCAGCTCAGCCAACCCAGGGGGTTACGAGCAGTACTTC. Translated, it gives CASSANPGGYEQYF.

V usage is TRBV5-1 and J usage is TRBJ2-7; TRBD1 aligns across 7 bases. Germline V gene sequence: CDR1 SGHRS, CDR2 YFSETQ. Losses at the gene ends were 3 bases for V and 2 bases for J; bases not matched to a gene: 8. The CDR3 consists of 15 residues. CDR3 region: CASSSGQRVPYEQYF. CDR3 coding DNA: TGCGCCAGCAGCTCGGGACAGAGGGTTCCCTACGAGCAGTACTTC. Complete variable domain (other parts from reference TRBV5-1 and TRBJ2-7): KAGVTQTPRYLIKTRGQQVTLSCSPISGHRSVSWYQQTPGQGLQFLFEYFSETQRNKGNFPGRFSGRQFSNSRSEMNVSTLELGDSALYLCASSSGQRVPYEQYFGPGTRLTVT.

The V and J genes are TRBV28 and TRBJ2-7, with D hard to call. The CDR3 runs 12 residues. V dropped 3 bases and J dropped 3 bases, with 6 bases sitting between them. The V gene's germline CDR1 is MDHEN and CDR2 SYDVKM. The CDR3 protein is CASSFYNYEQYF. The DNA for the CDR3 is TGTGCCAGCAGTTTTTACAACTACGAGCAGTACTTC.